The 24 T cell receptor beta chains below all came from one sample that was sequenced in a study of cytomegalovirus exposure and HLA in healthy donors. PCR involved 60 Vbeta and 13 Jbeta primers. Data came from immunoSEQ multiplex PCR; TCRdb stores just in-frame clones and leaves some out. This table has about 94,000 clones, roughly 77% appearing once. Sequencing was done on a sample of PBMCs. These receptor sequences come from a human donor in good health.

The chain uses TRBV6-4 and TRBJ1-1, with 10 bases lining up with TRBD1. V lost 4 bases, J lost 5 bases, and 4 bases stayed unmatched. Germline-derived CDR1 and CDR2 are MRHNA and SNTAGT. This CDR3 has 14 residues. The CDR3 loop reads CASSVGQGGTEAFF. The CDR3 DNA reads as TGTGCCAGCAGTGTCGGACAGGGGGGGACTGAAGCTTTCTTT.

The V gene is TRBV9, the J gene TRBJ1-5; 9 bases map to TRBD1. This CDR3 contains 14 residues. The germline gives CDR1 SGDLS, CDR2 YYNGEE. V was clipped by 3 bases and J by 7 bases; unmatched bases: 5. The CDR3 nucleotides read TGTGCCAGCAGCGGAGACAGGGGGAGCCAGCCCCAGCATTTT. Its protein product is CASSGDRGSQPQHF.

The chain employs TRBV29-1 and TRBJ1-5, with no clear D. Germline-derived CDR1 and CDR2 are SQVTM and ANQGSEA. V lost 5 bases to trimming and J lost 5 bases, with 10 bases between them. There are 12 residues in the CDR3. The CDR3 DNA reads TGCAGCGTTCTAACAGCTGATCAGCCCCAGCATTTT. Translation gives CSVLTADQPQHF.

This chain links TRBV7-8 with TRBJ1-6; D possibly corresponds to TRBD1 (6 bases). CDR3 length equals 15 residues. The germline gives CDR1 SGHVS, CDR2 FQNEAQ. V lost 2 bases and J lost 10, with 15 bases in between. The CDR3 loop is CASSLSAGAVSPLHF. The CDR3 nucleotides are TGTGCCAGCAGCTTAAGTGCAGGGGCCGTATCACCCCTCCACTTT. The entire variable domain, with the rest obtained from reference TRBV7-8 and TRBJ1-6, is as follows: GAGVSQSPRYKVAKRGQDVALRCDPISGHVSLFWYQQALGQGPEFLTYFQNEAQLDKSGLPSDRFFAERPEGSVSTLKIQRTQQEDSAVYLCASSLSAGAVSPLHFGNGTRLTVT.

CDR3 region: CASSYSGGPNEQFF. The CDR3 DNA follows: TGTGCCAGCAGTTACTCTGGAGGTCCCAATGAGCAGTTCTTC. V usage is TRBV6-5 and J usage is TRBJ2-1; weak D call: TRBD2 (5 bases). V lost 0 bases, J lost 6 bases, and 9 bases lay in between. This CDR3 is built from 14 residues. Germline V lookup: CDR1 MNHEY, CDR2 SVGAGI.

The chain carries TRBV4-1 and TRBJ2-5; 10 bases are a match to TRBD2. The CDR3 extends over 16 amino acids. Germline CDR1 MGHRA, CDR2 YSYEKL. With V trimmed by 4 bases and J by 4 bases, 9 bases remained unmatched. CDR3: CASSPLLAGVGETQYF. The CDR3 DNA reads TGCGCCAGCAGCCCACTCCTAGCGGGAGTAGGAGAGACCCAGTACTTC.

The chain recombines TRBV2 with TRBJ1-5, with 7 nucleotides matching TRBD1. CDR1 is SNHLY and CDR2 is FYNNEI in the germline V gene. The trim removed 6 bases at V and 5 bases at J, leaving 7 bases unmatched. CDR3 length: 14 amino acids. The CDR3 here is CASRHDRADQPQHF. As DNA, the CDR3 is TGTGCCAGCAGGCATGACAGGGCTGATCAGCCCCAGCATTTT.

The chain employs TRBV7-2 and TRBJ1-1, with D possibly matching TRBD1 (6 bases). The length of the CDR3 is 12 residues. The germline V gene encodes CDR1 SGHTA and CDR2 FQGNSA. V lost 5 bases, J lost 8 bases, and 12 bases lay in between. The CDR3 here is CASSAHRAEAFF. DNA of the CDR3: TGTGCCAGCAGCGCCCACAGGGCAGAAGCTTTCTTT.

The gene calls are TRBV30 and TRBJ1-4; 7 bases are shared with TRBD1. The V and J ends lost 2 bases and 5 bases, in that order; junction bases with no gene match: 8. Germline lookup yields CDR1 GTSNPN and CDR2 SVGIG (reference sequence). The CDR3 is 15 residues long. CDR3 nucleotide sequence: TGTGCCTGGAGTTTAGGGACAGACCTCAATGAAAAACTGTTTTTT. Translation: CAWSLGTDLNEKLFF.

The CDR3 reads CASSWGGLAGAHQETQYF. In DNA, the CDR3 is TGTGCCAGCAGCTGGGGTGGGCTAGCGGGAGCCCACCAAGAGACCCAGTACTTC. The V call is TRBV11-3, the J call TRBJ2-5; TRBD2 matches at 10 bases. The V segment lost 4 bases and the J segment 0 bases; nucleotides outside the gene matches: 11. CDR1 is SGHNT, CDR2 YENEEA, per germline. The CDR3 runs 18 residues.

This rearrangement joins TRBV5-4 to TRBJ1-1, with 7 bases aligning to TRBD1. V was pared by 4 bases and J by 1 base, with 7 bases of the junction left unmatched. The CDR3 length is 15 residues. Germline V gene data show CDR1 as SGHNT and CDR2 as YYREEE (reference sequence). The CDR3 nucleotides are TGTGCCAGCAGCGCGAGGACAGGCGGGAACACTGAAGCTTTCTTT. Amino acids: CASSARTGGNTEAFF.

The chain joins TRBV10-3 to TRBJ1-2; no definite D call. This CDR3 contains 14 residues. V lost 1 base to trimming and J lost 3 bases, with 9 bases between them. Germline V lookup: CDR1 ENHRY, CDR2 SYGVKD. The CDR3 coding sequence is TGTGCCATCAGTGAGTTGCGGTCTGACTATGGCTACACCTTC. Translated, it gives CAISELRSDYGYTF.

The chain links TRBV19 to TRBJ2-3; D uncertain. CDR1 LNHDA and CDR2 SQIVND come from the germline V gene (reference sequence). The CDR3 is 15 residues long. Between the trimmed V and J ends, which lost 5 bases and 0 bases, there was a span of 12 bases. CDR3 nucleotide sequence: TGTGCCAGTAGTTTTCGGGTTGCTAGCACAGATACGCAGTATTTT. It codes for CASSFRVASTDTQYF. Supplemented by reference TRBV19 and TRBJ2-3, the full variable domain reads DGGITQSPKYLFRKEGQNVTLSCEQNLNHDAMYWYRQDPGQGLRLIYYSQIVNDFQKGDIAEGYSVSREKKESFPLTVTSAQKNPTAFYLCASSFRVASTDTQYFGPGTRLTVL.

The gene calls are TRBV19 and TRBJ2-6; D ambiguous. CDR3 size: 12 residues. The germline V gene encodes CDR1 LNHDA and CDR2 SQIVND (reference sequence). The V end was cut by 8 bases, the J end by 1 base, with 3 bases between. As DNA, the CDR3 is TGTGCCAGTTCATCTGGGGCCAACGTCCTGACTTTC. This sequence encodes CASSSGANVLTF.

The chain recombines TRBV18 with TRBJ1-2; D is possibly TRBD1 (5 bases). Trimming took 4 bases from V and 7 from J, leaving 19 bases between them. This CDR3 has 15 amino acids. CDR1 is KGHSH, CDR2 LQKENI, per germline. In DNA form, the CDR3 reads TGTGCCAGCTCACGGGAAGCTGGGGGGACGAGTGGCTACACCTTC. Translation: CASSREAGGTSGYTF.

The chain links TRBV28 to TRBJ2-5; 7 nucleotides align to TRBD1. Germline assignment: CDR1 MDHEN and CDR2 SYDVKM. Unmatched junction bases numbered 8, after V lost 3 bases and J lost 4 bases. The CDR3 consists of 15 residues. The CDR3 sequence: CASSFQGDEGETQYF. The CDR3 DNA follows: TGTGCCAGCAGTTTCCAGGGGGATGAAGGAGAGACCCAGTACTTC.

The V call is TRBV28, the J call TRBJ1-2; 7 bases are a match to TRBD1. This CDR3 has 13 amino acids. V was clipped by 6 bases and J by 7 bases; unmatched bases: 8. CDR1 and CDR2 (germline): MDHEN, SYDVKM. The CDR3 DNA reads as TGTGCCAGCAGAGAGGGGGCGGGTGGTGGCTACACCTTC. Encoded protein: CASREGAGGGYTF.

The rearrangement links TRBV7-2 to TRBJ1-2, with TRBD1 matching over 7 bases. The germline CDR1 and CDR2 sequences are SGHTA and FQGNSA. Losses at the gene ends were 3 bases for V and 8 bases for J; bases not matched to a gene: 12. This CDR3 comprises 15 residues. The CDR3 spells CASSFGQAGNSGYTF. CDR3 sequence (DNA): TGTGCCAGCAGCTTCGGACAGGCTGGGAACTCGGGCTACACCTTC.

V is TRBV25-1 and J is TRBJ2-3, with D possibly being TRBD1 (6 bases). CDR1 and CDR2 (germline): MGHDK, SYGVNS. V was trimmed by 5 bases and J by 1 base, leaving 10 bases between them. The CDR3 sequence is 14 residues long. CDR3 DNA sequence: TGTGCCAGCAGTCAACAGGGTCGCACAGATACGCAGTATTTT. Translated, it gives CASSQQGRTDTQYF. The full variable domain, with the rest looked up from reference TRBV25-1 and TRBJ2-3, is EADIYQTPRYLVIGTGKKITLECSQTMGHDKMYWYQQDPGMELHLIHYSYGVNSTEKGDLSSESTVSRIRTEHFPLTLESARPSHTSQYLCASSQQGRTDTQYFGPGTRLTVL.

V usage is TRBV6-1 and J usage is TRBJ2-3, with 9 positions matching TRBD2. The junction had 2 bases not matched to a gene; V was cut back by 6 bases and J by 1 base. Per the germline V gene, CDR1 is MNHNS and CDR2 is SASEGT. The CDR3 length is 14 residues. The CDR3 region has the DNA TGTGCCAGCAGCGCTAGCGGGGGCACAGATACGCAGTATTTT. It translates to CASSASGGTDTQYF.

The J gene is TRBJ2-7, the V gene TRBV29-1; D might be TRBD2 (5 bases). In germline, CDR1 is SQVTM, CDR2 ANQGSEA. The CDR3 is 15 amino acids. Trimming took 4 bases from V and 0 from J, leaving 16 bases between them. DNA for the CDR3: TGCAGCGTTGTGGTGGCCGGGATCCCCTCCTACGAGCAGTACTTC. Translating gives CSVVVAGIPSYEQYF.

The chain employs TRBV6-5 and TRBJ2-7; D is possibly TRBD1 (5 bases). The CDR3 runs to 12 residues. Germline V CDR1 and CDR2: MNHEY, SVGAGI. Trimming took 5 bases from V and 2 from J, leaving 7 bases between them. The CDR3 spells CASSQDTYEQYF. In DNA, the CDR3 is TGTGCCAGCAGTCAGGACACCTACGAGCAGTACTTC.

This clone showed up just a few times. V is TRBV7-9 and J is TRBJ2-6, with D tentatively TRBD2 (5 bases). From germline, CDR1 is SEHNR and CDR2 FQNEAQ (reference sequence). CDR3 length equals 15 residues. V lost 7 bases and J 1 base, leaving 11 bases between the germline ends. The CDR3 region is CASTQRGSGANVLTF. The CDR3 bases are TGTGCCAGCACCCAGAGAGGGTCTGGGGCCAACGTCCTGACTTTC.

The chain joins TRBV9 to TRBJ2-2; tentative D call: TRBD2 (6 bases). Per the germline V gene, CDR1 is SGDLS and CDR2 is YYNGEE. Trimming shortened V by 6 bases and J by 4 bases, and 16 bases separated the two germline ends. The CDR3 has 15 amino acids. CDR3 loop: CASNPRSGSTGELFF. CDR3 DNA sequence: TGTGCCAGCAATCCGAGGTCCGGGAGCACCGGGGAGCTGTTTTTT.